These 9 T cell receptor beta chains were all obtained from the same sample, sequenced in a study of blood T cells in healthy people across ages. Using a J-beta primer mix together with a sample-barcoded 5' primer, a second PCR was run for roughly 7 to 12 cycles. TCRdb used MiXCR to reprocess the 5' RACE reads, holding one entry per CDR3 protein. The sample contains 710,000 or so distinct CDR3 sequences, 22% of which appear only once. The sequencing input was blood. All receptors derive from a man aged 65 to 85 in good health.

This clonotype has just a few counts. This chain links TRBV7-9 with TRBJ1-4; unclear D gene. The CDR3 sequence is 14 residues long. Germline CDR1 SEHNR, CDR2 FQNEAQ (reference sequence). With 4 bases removed from V and 8 bases from J, the gap between germline ends came to 14 bases. CDR3 amino acids: CASSSPERPEKLFF. The CDR3 nucleotides are TGTGCCAGCAGCTCCCCCGAGCGCCCAGAAAAACTGTTTTTT.

The chain has TRBV11-2 and TRBJ2-5; D remains ambiguous. The germline V gene has CDR1 SGHAT and CDR2 FQNNGV. The CDR3 spans 15 residues. The V and J ends lost 0 bases and 0 bases respectively, with 8 bases between them. CDR3 in DNA: TGTGCCAGCAGCTTAGATCCAACGTACCAAGAGACCCAGTACTTC. Its protein product is CASSLDPTYQETQYF.

The chain joins TRBV5-1 to TRBJ1-3, with D unresolved. Trimming removed 0 bases from V and 2 bases from J, with 6 bases in between. CDR1 and CDR2 (germline): SGHRS, YFSETQ. The CDR3 contains 14 residues. The CDR3 protein is CASSLDGAGNTIYF. In DNA, the CDR3 is TGCGCCAGCAGCTTGGACGGGGCTGGAAACACCATATATTTT.

The genes are TRBV7-6 and TRBJ1-1; 7 bases map to TRBD1. Losses at the gene ends were 2 bases for V and 6 bases for J; bases not matched to a gene: 3. The CDR3 has 13 residues. In germline, CDR1 is SGHVS, CDR2 FNYEAQ. The CDR3 nucleotides are TGTGCCAGCAGCTTACAGGGGGTAGCTGAAGCTTTCTTT. It encodes CASSLQGVAEAFF.

The chain links TRBV6-2 or TRBV6-3 to TRBJ1-5; weak D call: TRBD1 (5 bases). CDR1 and CDR2 (germline): MNHEY, SVGEGT. This CDR3 contains 12 residues. Trimming stripped 7 bases from V and 15 bases from J, with 19 bases between. CDR3 in amino acids: CASKDTGTQTHF. Here the CDR3 DNA reads TGTGCCAGCAAAGATACCGGGACCCAGACGCATTTT.

This chain connects TRBV11-2 to TRBJ2-7; weak D call: TRBD1 (5 bases). The CDR3 sequence is 15 residues long. Germline V CDR1 and CDR2: SGHAT, FQNNGV. Trimming took 5 bases from V and 3 from J, leaving 17 bases between them. CDR3 bases: TGTGCCAGCAGCCCCAGGGTAGGAAGGGTCTACGAGCAGTACTTC. This codes for CASSPRVGRVYEQYF. The full variable domain, its missing parts supplied by reference TRBV11-2 and TRBJ2-7, is EAGVAQSPRYKIIEKRQSVAFWCNPISGHATLYWYQQILGQGPKLLIQFQNNGVVDDSQLPKDRFSAERLKGVDSTLKIQPAKLEDSAVYLCASSPRVGRVYEQYFGPGTRLTVT.

The chain has TRBV5-1 and TRBJ1-1; D remains ambiguous. This CDR3 comprises 14 residues. V lost 2 bases to trimming and J lost 1 base, with 9 bases between them. Germline CDR1 and CDR2: SGHRS and YFSETQ. Written as DNA, the CDR3 is TGCGCCAGCAGCTTAGGTAGGGAGAACACTGAAGCTTTCTTT. This translates into CASSLGRENTEAFF.

The chain combines TRBV12-3 or TRBV12-4 with TRBJ1-4; D not certain. The CDR3 sequence is 14 residues long. V lost 3 bases and J 4 bases, leaving 9 bases between the germline ends. The CDR3 DNA reads TGTGCCAGCAGTTTTGGCAGGCATAATGAAAAACTGTTTTTT. It yields the protein CASSFGRHNEKLFF.

V and J are TRBV6-5 and TRBJ1-6; possible D gene TRBD1, 5 bases. V dropped 7 bases and J dropped 7 bases, with 14 bases sitting between them. This CDR3 is 14 amino acids long. Germline-derived CDR1 and CDR2 are MNHEY and SVGAGI. The CDR3 loop is CASNRRSGNSPLHF. Written as DNA, the CDR3 is TGTGCCAGCAACCGCCGCTCAGGGAATTCACCCCTCCACTTT.